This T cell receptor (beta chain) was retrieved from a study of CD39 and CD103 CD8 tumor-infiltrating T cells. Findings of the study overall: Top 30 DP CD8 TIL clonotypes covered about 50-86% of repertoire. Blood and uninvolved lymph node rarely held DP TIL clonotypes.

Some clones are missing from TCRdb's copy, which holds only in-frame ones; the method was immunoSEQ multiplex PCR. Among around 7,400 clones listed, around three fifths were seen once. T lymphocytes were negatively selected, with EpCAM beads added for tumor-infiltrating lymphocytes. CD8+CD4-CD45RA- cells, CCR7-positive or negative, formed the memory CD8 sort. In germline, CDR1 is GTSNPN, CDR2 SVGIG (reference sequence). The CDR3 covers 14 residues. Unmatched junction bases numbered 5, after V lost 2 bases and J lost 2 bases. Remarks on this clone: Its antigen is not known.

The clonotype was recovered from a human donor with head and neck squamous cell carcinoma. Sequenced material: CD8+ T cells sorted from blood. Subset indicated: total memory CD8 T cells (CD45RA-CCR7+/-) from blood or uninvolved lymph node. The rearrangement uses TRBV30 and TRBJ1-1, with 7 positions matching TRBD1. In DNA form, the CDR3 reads TGTGCCTGGAGTCTGGGACAGATAAACACTGAAGCTTTCTTT. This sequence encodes CAWSLGQINTEAFF.